The next 17 T cell receptor beta chains were all read from a single sample in a study of cytomegalovirus exposure and HLA in healthy donors. The PCR was carried out with 60 Vbeta primers and 13 Jbeta primers. Clones were read by immunoSEQ multiplex PCR, and TCRdb kept only the in-frame ones, dropping some. The profile shows roughly 110,000 clones, 71% of them singletons. Input material: PBMCs. The receptors were sampled from a female donor in good health and CMV-seronegative.

The genes are TRBV30 and TRBJ1-1; D is perhaps TRBD1 (5 bases). V was trimmed by 4 bases and J by 4 bases, leaving 13 bases between them. The CDR3 runs to 13 residues. CDR1 and CDR2 from the germline V gene are GTSNPN and SVGIG (reference sequence). CDR3 nucleotide sequence: TGTGCCTGGAAACCGCAGGGAAGCACTGAAGCTTTCTTT. Protein: CAWKPQGSTEAFF.

V is TRBV4-3 and J is TRBJ2-7, with D maybe TRBD2 (5 bases). Germline values: CDR1 LGHNA, CDR2 YSLEER. The V gene lost 0 bases and the J gene lost 0 bases, with 9 bases spanning the gap. CDR3 size: 15 residues. In DNA form, the CDR3 reads TGCGCCAGCAGCCAAGATCTAGCTAGCTCCTACGAGCAGTACTTC. The encoded protein is CASSQDLASSYEQYF.

This sequence joins TRBV27 and TRBJ1-2; TRBD1 is a possible D gene (6 bases). The V and J ends lost 0 bases and 14 bases respectively, with 16 bases between them. Germline V gene data show CDR1 as MNHEY and CDR2 as SMNVEV (reference sequence). This CDR3 has 13 residues. As DNA, the CDR3 is TGTGCCAGCAGTTTATCGGGGGCCTCGGGGTCGACCTTC. It specifies CASSLSGASGSTF.

The genes are TRBV19 and TRBJ1-2, with 8 bases fitting TRBD1. CDR1 is LNHDA and CDR2 is SQIVND in the germline V gene (reference sequence). The V segment lost 2 bases and the J segment 4 bases; nucleotides outside the gene matches: 6. This CDR3 spans 15 amino acids. The DNA for the CDR3 is TGTGCCAGTAGTATACCCAGGGGGCTGAGCTATGGCTACACCTTC. Residues: CASSIPRGLSYGYTF.

This clone turned up a few times. The V and J genes are TRBV27 and TRBJ2-1; 7 nucleotides match TRBD1. Germline CDR1 reads MNHEY; CDR2 reads SMNVEV (reference sequence). The CDR3 loop spans 16 amino acids. V shed 5 bases and J 0 bases; nucleotides not matched to a gene: 7. The CDR3 loop is CASSAGQAGSYNEQFF. The CDR3 DNA reads as TGTGCCAGCAGTGCCGGACAGGCCGGCTCCTACAATGAGCAGTTCTTC.

The chain uses TRBV27 and TRBJ2-1; 11 positions match TRBD2. In germline, CDR1 is MNHEY, CDR2 SMNVEV (reference sequence). CDR3 size: 16 residues. Trimming cost V 6 bases and J 6 bases; bases outside gene matches: 10. The CDR3 nucleotides read TGTGCCAGCAGCCAGAACGGACTAGCGGGTTTCAATGAGCAGTTCTTC. Its protein is CASSQNGLAGFNEQFF.

The chain is built from TRBV7-2 and TRBJ1-4; TRBD1 matches at 8 bases. This CDR3 is built from 15 residues. J gave up 3 bases and V 4 bases, and 4 bases lay outside the gene matches. CDR1 is SGHTA, CDR2 FQGNSA, per germline. In DNA, the CDR3 is TGTGCCAGCAGCTCCCAGGGGGCCCCTAATGAAAAACTGTTTTTT. It encodes CASSSQGAPNEKLFF.

The count of this clone is one. V gene TRBV6-5 combines with J gene TRBJ1-1, with 11 bases matching TRBD1. Losses at the gene ends were 5 bases for V and 3 bases for J; bases not matched to a gene: 5. This CDR3 has 15 amino acids. Per germline, CDR1 MNHEY and CDR2 SVGAGI. CDR3 protein: CASSRRTGGYTEAFF. The CDR3 DNA is TGTGCCAGCAGTCGACGGACAGGGGGCTACACTGAAGCTTTCTTT.

This clone was picked up a small number of times. The J gene is TRBJ2-5, the V gene TRBV4-3, with TRBD1 identical over 7 bases. This CDR3 is built from 16 residues. Per the germline V gene, CDR1 is LGHNA and CDR2 is YSLEER. J was trimmed by 4 bases and V by 0 bases; bases with no gene match: 8. CDR3 sequence reads: CASSQERAGGRETQYF. The CDR3 DNA sequence: TGCGCCAGCAGCCAAGAAAGGGCAGGGGGTCGAGAGACCCAGTACTTC.

In this sample, this clone turned up a few times. V gene TRBV18 combines with J gene TRBJ2-1; TRBD1 aligns across 9 bases. Germline V gene lookup returns CDR1 KGHSH and CDR2 LQKENI. The CDR3 runs to 16 residues. After removal of 1 base from V and 4 bases from J, the junction contained 5 bases not matched to a gene. In DNA form, the CDR3 reads TGTGCCAGCTCACCACTGGAGACAGGGGGGTACAATGAGCAGTTCTTC. Protein product: CASSPLETGGYNEQFF.

This rearrangement joins TRBV5-1 to TRBJ1-2; 10 bases are shared with TRBD1. The CDR3 runs 14 residues. Germline assignment: CDR1 SGHRS and CDR2 YFSETQ. Losses at the gene ends were 4 bases for V and 4 bases for J; bases not matched to a gene: 4. The CDR3 region is CASSTRTGGYGYTF. CDR3 nucleotides: TGCGCCAGCAGCACCAGGACAGGGGGCTATGGCTACACCTTC.

The chain recombines TRBV6-6 with TRBJ2-4; D is uncertain. Germline CDR1 reads MNHNY; CDR2 reads SVGAGI (reference sequence). V was trimmed by 0 bases and J by 0 bases, leaving 9 bases between them. The length of the CDR3 is 16 residues. In DNA form, the CDR3 reads TGTGCCAGCAGTTACTCGTTTGAGGTAGCCAAAAACATTCAGTACTTC. It is translated as CASSYSFEVAKNIQYF.

In its sample, this clone was seen a few times. The DNA of the CDR3 is TGTGCCAGCTCACCAATTCAGGATTACGAGCAGTACTTC. This sequence encodes CASSPIQDYEQYF. The rearrangement links TRBV18 to TRBJ2-7, with unresolved D. V gave up 2 bases and J gave up 4 bases, with 9 bases separating them. The germline CDR1 and CDR2 sequences are KGHSH and LQKENI. The CDR3 runs to 13 residues.

The chain links TRBV10-3 to TRBJ2-2; TRBD2 agrees at 14 bases. The germline V gene encodes CDR1 ENHRY and CDR2 SYGVKD. V lost 6 bases and J lost 2; bases outside the gene matches: 8. The CDR3 length is 18 residues. For the CDR3, the DNA is TGTGCCATCAGCGAGACTAGCGGGAGGGCCTTAAACACCGGGGAGCTGTTTTTT. This translates into CAISETSGRALNTGELFF.

V and J are TRBV10-2 and TRBJ1-5; D perhaps matches TRBD1 (6 bases). CDR3 length: 13 residues. The V end lost 6 bases, the J end lost 3 bases, and 9 bases lay between the germline ends. Germline loops: CDR1 WSHSY, CDR2 SAAADI. CDR3 coding DNA: TGCGCCAGCAGGGACAGCCACAATCAGCCCCAGCATTTT. Its translation is CASRDSHNQPQHF.

The CDR3 region is CASSRGQGSGGYTF. Here the CDR3 DNA reads TGCGCCAGCAGCCGCGGACAGGGGTCGGGTGGCTACACCTTC. V usage is TRBV5-1 and J usage is TRBJ1-2, with 9 bases lining up with TRBD1. There are 14 residues in the CDR3. Germline V lookup: CDR1 SGHRS, CDR2 YFSETQ. With 4 bases clipped from V and 7 bases from J, the junction kept 8 bases outside the gene matches.

As for this clone: This sample also contains other DNA sequences that code for the same CDR3. This sequence joins TRBV7-9 and TRBJ2-7; tentatively, D is TRBD1 (5 bases). The germline gives CDR1 SEHNR, CDR2 FQNEAQ (reference sequence). Trimming took 6 bases from V and 2 from J, leaving 11 bases between them. This CDR3 has 13 residues. CDR3 DNA sequence: TGTGCCAGCAGTAGGGGATCTACCTACGAGCAGTACTTC. The encoded protein is CASSRGSTYEQYF.